The next 2 T cell receptor beta chains were all read from a single sample in a study of T cell changes during pregnancy in multiple sclerosis. Libraries were prepared by immunoSEQ multiplex PCR; TCRdb keeps only in-frame clonotypes and omits some of them. This table holds 70,000 to 80,000 clones, roughly 94% found once. This specimen was peripheral blood, taken in the third trimester of pregnancy. These receptors originate from a female donor with multiple sclerosis, enrolled in a pregnancy study.

The chain links TRBV6-5 to TRBJ1-2; D is perhaps TRBD1 (5 bases). With 0 bases removed from V and 8 bases from J, the gap between germline ends came to 16 bases. The CDR3 sequence is 15 residues long. The germline gives CDR1 MNHEY, CDR2 SVGAGI. This CDR3 is CASSYSEDIENGYTF. For the CDR3, the DNA is TGTGCCAGCAGTTACTCTGAGGACATTGAAAACGGCTACACCTTC.

The rearrangement uses TRBV7-2 and TRBJ2-7; TRBD2 aligns across 7 bases. The ends lost 1 base at V and 0 bases at J; junction bases unmatched: 3. Per the germline V gene, CDR1 is SGHTA and CDR2 is FQGNSA. The length of the CDR3 is 15 residues. The CDR3 DNA is TGTGCCAGCAGCTTAGTGGGGGGGTTCTCCTACGAGCAGTACTTC. Protein sequence: CASSLVGGFSYEQYF.